The clone carrying this T cell receptor beta chain was counted many times. This entry is derived from a study of CD8+CD57+ T cells in acquired aplastic anemia. CDR3 size: 12 residues. V was clipped by 10 bases and J by 13 bases, with 20 bases between them. Looked up from germline, CDR1 is LNHDA and CDR2 is SQIVND (reference sequence). TCR beta VDJ combinations and CDR3 sequences were profiled from genomic DNA. Each CDR3 protein is one row after TCRdb ran MiXCR on the reads. The table shows some 180,000 distinct CDR3 sequences, with approximately 49% occurring only once. The source material was sorted CD4+, CD8+, or CD8+CD57+ T cells (not recorded which) from PBMCs. The TCR sequence derives from a human donor in good health. The chain uses TRBV19 and TRBJ1-5, with D possibly being TRBD1 (6 bases). CDR3 loop: CATGGPSYRQHF. Written as DNA, the CDR3 is TGTGCCACCGGGGGGCCGTCCTACCGGCAGCATTTT.